These 23 T cell receptor beta chains were sequenced from one sample in a study of cytomegalovirus exposure and HLA in healthy donors. The PCR was carried out with 60 Vbeta primers and 13 Jbeta primers. Generated by immunoSEQ multiplex PCR, the TCRdb table keeps only in-frame clones and is missing some. This table has some 170,000 clones, over 60% appearing once. Specimen: PBMCs. The receptors derive from a man between 35 and 55 years old in good health and CMV-seropositive.

The genes are TRBV29-1 and TRBJ2-5; no clear D gene. The J call is in doubt because the DNA end fits TRBJ2-7 better. The CDR3 spans 13 residues. Germline CDR1 SQVTM, CDR2 ANQGSEA. The CDR3 is CSVEVPPRYEQYF. DNA for the CDR3: TGCAGCGTTGAGGTTCCACCACGCTACGAGCAGTACTTC.

The chain has TRBV18 and TRBJ2-1; 7 bases agree with TRBD2. This CDR3 is built from 15 residues. Germline values: CDR1 KGHSH, CDR2 LQKENI. Trimming removed 0 bases from V and 2 bases from J; junction bases left unmatched: 1. The CDR3 nucleotides are TGTGCCAGCTCACCACCGGGAGGGCCCTACAATGAGCAGTTCTTC. Translated, it gives CASSPPGGPYNEQFF.

Note on this clone: Relative to the germline gene, one junction end is altered; a read error may explain this. The chain recombines TRBV9 with TRBJ2-6; D may be TRBD1 (5 bases). Per germline, CDR1 SGDLS and CDR2 YYNGEE. The CDR3 is 14 amino acids. The DNA for the CDR3 is TGTGCCAGCAGCACCTACTCTGGGGCCAACGGCCTGACTTTC. Residues: CASSTYSGANGLTF.

The genes are TRBV5-4 and TRBJ2-7, with 8 bases lining up with TRBD2. With V trimmed by 0 bases and J by 3 bases, 8 bases remained unmatched. The germline V gene encodes CDR1 SGHNT and CDR2 YYREEE (reference sequence). The CDR3 is made up of 16 amino acids. The CDR3 bases are TGTGCCAGCAGCTTGGCCGGTAGCGGGATATTCTACGAGCAGTACTTC. Translating gives CASSLAGSGIFYEQYF.

The V and J genes are TRBV6-1 and TRBJ2-3; tentative D call: TRBD2 (6 bases). CDR3 length equals 14 residues. V lost 8 bases, J lost 0 bases, and 12 bases lay in between. Germline V CDR1 and CDR2: MNHNS, SASEGT. The CDR3 is CASELAGSTDTQYF. Written as DNA, the CDR3 is TGTGCCAGCGAACTAGCCGGTAGCACAGATACGCAGTATTTT.

The chain links TRBV19 to TRBJ1-6; unclear D gene. Trimming took 4 bases from V and 5 from J, leaving 18 bases between them. The CDR3 covers 17 residues. CDR1 is LNHDA and CDR2 is SQIVND in the germline V gene (reference sequence). CDR3: CASSSSNPIPDNSPLHF. In nucleotides, the CDR3 is TGTGCCAGTAGTAGTTCCAACCCTATACCCGATAATTCACCCCTCCACTTT.

The chain has TRBV7-8 and TRBJ2-2; 12 bases align to TRBD2. The CDR3 has 15 residues. Germline lookup yields CDR1 SGHVS and CDR2 FQNEAQ. The V and J ends lost 5 bases and 6 bases, in that order; junction bases with no gene match: 4. In DNA, the CDR3 is TGTGCCAGCAGCCCAAGACTAGCGGGAGCCGGGGAGCTGTTTTTT. Its translation: CASSPRLAGAGELFF.

The CDR3 here is CASTLANLGGELFF. The CDR3 DNA follows: TGTGCCAGCACTCTAGCCAACTTGGGCGGGGAGCTGTTTTTT. The chain couples TRBV6-6 to TRBJ2-2, with D tentatively TRBD2 (5 bases). Trimming took off 7 bases at V and 7 bases at J, with 16 bases between the two ends. The CDR3 length is 14 residues. From germline, CDR1 is MNHNY and CDR2 SVGAGI (reference sequence).

The J gene is TRBJ2-3, the V gene TRBV7-2; the match to TRBD2 covers 12 bases. J gave up 5 bases and V 4 bases, and 4 bases lay outside the gene matches. Germline V lookup: CDR1 SGHTA, CDR2 FQGNSA. This CDR3 spans 15 amino acids. CDR3 sequence: CASSSSGRAGDTQYF. The DNA for the CDR3 is TGTGCCAGCAGCTCTAGCGGGAGGGCCGGAGATACGCAGTATTTT.

This clone appeared once. The gene calls are TRBV18 and TRBJ2-7; TRBD1 matches 7 bases. Trimming at V came to 3 bases and at J to 2 bases, leaving 7 bases not matched to a gene. Germline assignment: CDR1 KGHSH and CDR2 LQKENI. This CDR3 is built from 15 residues. The CDR3 is CASSPAQGSPYEQYF. The CDR3 DNA sequence: TGTGCCAGCTCACCCGCACAGGGGTCTCCCTACGAGCAGTACTTC.

The chain combines TRBV6-5 with TRBJ1-1; D unresolved. The length of the CDR3 is 16 residues. Germline loops: CDR1 MNHEY, CDR2 SVGAGI. V lost 0 bases and J 0 bases, leaving 11 bases between the germline ends. CDR3 in DNA: TGTGCCAGCAGTTACTCGGCCGAGGGTATGAACACTGAAGCTTTCTTT. Encoded protein: CASSYSAEGMNTEAFF.

The chain uses TRBV11-2 and TRBJ2-1; the D gene is possibly TRBD2 (5 bases). This CDR3 is built from 14 residues. CDR1 is SGHAT, CDR2 FQNNGV, per germline. V lost 4 bases and J lost 8, with 15 bases in between. CDR3 residues: CASSSAYSVDEQFF. CDR3 in DNA: TGTGCCAGCAGCTCCGCCTATAGCGTCGATGAGCAGTTCTTC. The complete variable domain, with remaining parts taken from reference TRBV11-2 and TRBJ2-1, reads EAGVAQSPRYKIIEKRQSVAFWCNPISGHATLYWYQQILGQGPKLLIQFQNNGVVDDSQLPKDRFSAERLKGVDSTLKIQPAKLEDSAVYLCASSSAYSVDEQFFGPGTRLTVL.

The sample holds one count of this clone. J is TRBJ1-2 and V is TRBV5-8; D gene ambiguous. The CDR3 consists of 13 residues. Trimming removed 4 bases at V and 4 bases at J, with 11 bases between. Germline lookup yields CDR1 SGHTS and CDR2 YDEGEE. CDR3 in DNA: TGTGCCAGCAGCCCGAGGACTTCCTATGGCTACACCTTC. As protein: CASSPRTSYGYTF.

A remark on this clone: Other DNA sequences within the sample encode an identical CDR3. The chain carries TRBV19 and TRBJ2-5, with 8 bases lining up with TRBD1. CDR1 and CDR2 from the germline V gene are LNHDA and SQIVND (reference sequence). The CDR3 loop spans 14 amino acids. The V and J ends lost 4 bases and 4 bases, in that order; junction bases with no gene match: 5. CDR3 sequence: CASSRQGARETQYF. The DNA of the CDR3 is TGTGCCAGTAGTAGGCAGGGGGCCCGAGAGACCCAGTACTTC.

A note on this clone: Other DNA variants within this sample encode the same CDR3. V is TRBV5-1 and J is TRBJ1-5; D is perhaps TRBD1 (5 bases). This CDR3 contains 15 residues. V gave up 0 bases and J gave up 4 bases, with 11 bases separating them. Per the germline V gene, CDR1 is SGHRS and CDR2 is YFSETQ. The CDR3 reads CASSLEGQGNQPQHF. CDR3 DNA: TGCGCCAGCAGCTTGGAAGGCCAGGGTAATCAGCCCCAGCATTTT.

In this sample, this clone turned up a few times. The rearrangement uses TRBV11-2 and TRBJ2-1; 8 nucleotides line up with TRBD2. Germline trimming cut 2 bases from V and 3 bases from J; bases unmatched to any gene: 12. Germline values: CDR1 SGHAT, CDR2 FQNNGV. The CDR3 runs to 18 residues. The CDR3 region is CASSLRLAGLEDYNEQFF. The CDR3 DNA reads as TGTGCCAGCAGCTTAAGACTCGCGGGACTAGAAGACTACAATGAGCAGTTCTTC. The complete variable domain, with remaining parts taken from reference TRBV11-2 and TRBJ2-1, reads EAGVAQSPRYKIIEKRQSVAFWCNPISGHATLYWYQQILGQGPKLLIQFQNNGVVDDSQLPKDRFSAERLKGVDSTLKIQPAKLEDSAVYLCASSLRLAGLEDYNEQFFGPGTRLTVL.

V usage is TRBV18 and J usage is TRBJ1-6, with 8 bases matching TRBD1. The CDR3 extends over 16 amino acids. Trimming took 5 bases from V and 10 from J; bases not matched to a gene: 13. Germline-derived CDR1 and CDR2 are KGHSH and LQKENI. In DNA, the CDR3 is TGTGCCAGCTCAGCTCGCTCAGGGGGCCGCGGGTCACCCCTCCACTTT. Translation gives CASSARSGGRGSPLHF.

The chain combines TRBV10-3 with TRBJ1-1; no clear D. The CDR3 has 11 amino acids. Germline lookup yields CDR1 ENHRY and CDR2 SYGVKD. V lost 9 bases, J lost 4 bases, and 9 bases lay in between. For the CDR3, the DNA is TGTGCCATGAGGTCGGGCACTGAAGCTTTCTTT. Residues: CAMRSGTEAFF.

V is TRBV7-9 and J is TRBJ1-2; 7 positions agree with TRBD1. V lost 5 bases to trimming and J lost 8 bases; unmatched junction nucleotides: 8. This CDR3 is built from 13 residues. The germline gives CDR1 SEHNR, CDR2 FQNEAQ (reference sequence). Here the CDR3 reads CASSPGDRPGYTF. CDR3 bases: TGTGCCAGCAGCCCTGGGGACAGACCAGGCTACACCTTC.

This sequence joins TRBV19 and TRBJ1-4, with D maybe TRBD1 (6 bases). CDR1 and CDR2 from the germline V gene are LNHDA and SQIVND (reference sequence). This CDR3 is 13 amino acids long. Trimming took 11 bases from V and 7 from J, leaving 17 bases between them. CDR3 in DNA: TGTGCCGGGGAACAGGGTTTTCGTGAAAAACTGTTTTTT. This gives the protein CAGEQGFREKLFF. The whole variable domain, filled in from reference TRBV19 and TRBJ1-4, reads DGGITQSPKYLFRKEGQNVTLSCEQNLNHDAMYWYRQDPGQGLRLIYYSQIVNDFQKGDIAEGYSVSREKKESFPLTVTSAQKNPTAFYLCAGEQGFREKLFFGSGTQLSVL.

The table lists this clone with a few counts. The gene calls are TRBV7-9 and TRBJ2-5, with TRBD1 matching 8 bases. The length of the CDR3 is 15 residues. Germline lookup yields CDR1 SEHNR and CDR2 FQNEAQ (reference sequence). Losses at the gene ends were 5 bases for V and 4 bases for J; bases not matched to a gene: 9. CDR3 sequence (DNA): TGTGCCAGCAGCAATTCCAGGGGGCAGGGAGAGACCCAGTACTTC. Translating it yields CASSNSRGQGETQYF.

The chain uses TRBV18 and TRBJ2-7; 10 bases line up with TRBD2. CDR1 is KGHSH, CDR2 LQKENI, per germline. The CDR3 contains 16 residues. J was trimmed by 2 bases and V by 0 bases; bases with no gene match: 4. CDR3 DNA: TGTGCCAGCTCACCACCGGGACTAGCGACCACCTACGAGCAGTACTTC. Translation: CASSPPGLATTYEQYF.

This clone was counted between two and nine times. The chain has TRBV11-2 and TRBJ2-2, with D hard to call. The CDR3 covers 17 residues. V gave up 0 bases and J gave up 0 bases, with 11 bases separating them. Germline loops: CDR1 SGHAT, CDR2 FQNNGV. The CDR3 DNA is TGTGCCAGCAGCTTAGATTATGGCCATACGAACACCGGGGAGCTGTTTTTT. It is translated as CASSLDYGHTNTGELFF.